The text below deals with one T cell receptor (beta chain). Original processing methods: Amplified reference gene primers provided the basis for estimating nucleated cell counts. Only in-frame clones appear in the TCRdb table, and some are missing; sequencing was by immunoSEQ multiplex PCR. V and J calls and clone size are those listed in that table; D and trimming were worked out from the DNA. Of 250,000 to 350,000 clones detected, 70% to 90% appear once; the ten largest clones hold more than 4%. The data originate from a study of blood T cell repertoires in COVID-19. The germline gives CDR1 LGHDT, CDR2 YNNKEL (reference sequence). The CDR3 is 16 amino acids. V lost 3 bases, J lost 6 bases, and 6 bases stayed unmatched.

The origin of this receptor is a young woman who had recovered from COVID-19. Sequencing used PBMCs or T cells enriched from blood (not recorded which). The chain couples TRBV3-1 (or the pseudogene TRBV3-2) to TRBJ2-1; 12 nucleotides match TRBD2. The CDR3 nucleotides are TGTGCCAGCAGCCACGGGACTAGCGGGTGGATCAATGAGCAGTTCTTC. Residues: CASSHGTSGWINEQFF.